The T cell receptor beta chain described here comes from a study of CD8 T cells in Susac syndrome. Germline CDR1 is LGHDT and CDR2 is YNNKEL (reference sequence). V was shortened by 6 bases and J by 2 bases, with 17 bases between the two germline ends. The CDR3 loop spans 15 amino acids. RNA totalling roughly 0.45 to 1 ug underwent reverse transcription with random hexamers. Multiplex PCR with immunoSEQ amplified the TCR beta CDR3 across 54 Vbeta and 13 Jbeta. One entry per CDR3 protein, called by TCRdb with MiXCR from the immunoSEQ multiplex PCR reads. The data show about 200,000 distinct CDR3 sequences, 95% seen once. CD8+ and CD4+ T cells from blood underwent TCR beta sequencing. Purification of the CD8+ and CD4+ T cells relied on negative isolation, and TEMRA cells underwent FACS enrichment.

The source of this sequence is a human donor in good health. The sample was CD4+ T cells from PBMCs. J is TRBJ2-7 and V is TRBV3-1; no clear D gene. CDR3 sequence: CASSPENIPPYEQYF. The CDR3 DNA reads TGTGCCAGCAGTCCCGAGAACATTCCCCCCTACGAGCAGTACTTC.